This TCR beta chain was sequenced during a study of OX40 agonist ivuxolimab in advanced cancers. Regarding the study in general: Ivuxolimab, which targeted the costimulatory receptor OX40 (CD134), was an agonistic, fully human IgG2 monoclonal antibody. Intravenous ivuxolimab was administered to patients every 2 weeks at six dose levels: 0.01, 0.1, 0.3, 1.5, 3 and 10 mg/kg. Of the approximately 50 patients in dose escalation, about 20 had hepatocellular carcinoma, about 15 had melanoma, 9 had renal cell carcinoma and 9 had head and neck cancer. In the dose-escalation cohort, 65% to 90% of patients were male, and the mean age was approximately 60 years, with a range of roughly 23 to 85. Patients were allowed to have had prior anti-PD-1, anti-PD-L1 or anti-CTLA-4 therapy, and approximately 40% of the dose-escalation patients had been treated with checkpoint inhibitors. Three dose-escalation patients achieved partial responses, one with hepatocellular carcinoma and two with cutaneous melanoma. Peripheral TCRbeta sequencing was intended to test whether TCR sequence diversity was altered and clonal T-cell expansion was caused by ivuxolimab. The paper describes the monotherapy dose-escalation part (N = 52 patients) of the phase I trial of ivuxolimab. What the authors observed across the whole study: Clonal expansion of both CD4+ and CD8+ blood T cells was observed from baseline to week 6 at doses 0.1 to 3.0 mg/kg. Partial responders in the 0.1-3.0 mg/kg groups had among the lowest normalized peripheral clonal expansion, especially among CD8+ T cells. After ivuxolimab, CD8+ T cells had more expanded clones than CD4+ T cells on average. Low levels of normalized T-cell clonal expansion were also seen in some patients who did not respond. The antigen specificity of the peripheral T cells that underwent clonal expansion was not determined.

As to this clone: No antigen is known for it. No much larger clone exists at a distance of one base, and base qualities are not known.

Genomic DNA was extracted from sorted cells for sequencing of the TCRbeta CDR3 region. TCRbeta CDR3 regions were sequenced using the immunoSEQ Assay. TCRdb carries this immuneACCESS record with in-frame sequences only. Its versions omit some clonotypes, under half of them owing to an unresolved V gene in the studies checked, with the rest unexplained. This sample has about 36,000 clones in its table, and 74% of those were observed once. Together, the top ten hold roughly 20% of the sample. V is shortened by 6 bases, J by 6 bases, and the region joining them spans 15 bases. From a lookup of the germline V gene (reference sequence), CDR1 and CDR2 are SEHNR and FQNEAQ. From the cysteine through the phenylalanine, the CDR3 covers 13 amino acids. Just the 39-base CDR3 DNA is kept, in frame starting at base 1. Patients with a history of autoimmune disease or receiving systemic immunosuppression were excluded from the trial. In every dose cohort, peripheral blood was drawn for TCR sequencing at baseline, cycle 4 day 1, and cycle 7 day 1. The samples were taken from a phase I, first-in-human, multicenter, open-label dose-escalation trial of ivuxolimab. The trial enrolled adults with locally advanced or metastatic head and neck squamous cell, hepatocellular, melanoma or renal cell carcinoma. Before TCR sequencing, CD4+ T cells and CD8+ T cells were sorted from peripheral blood as separate populations.

The receptor chain draws on TRBV7-9 and TRBJ2-7; TRBD1 might be the D gene, on 5 matching bases. The clonotype originates from an adult with an advanced solid tumor such as melanoma, head and neck, liver or kidney cancer. This material consisted of CD4+ or CD8+ T cells sorted from blood, taken in a trial of the OX40 agonist ivuxolimab. The DNA sequence reads TGTGCCAGCAGTGTTGTTCCCCAGGGCGAGCAGTACTTC. Translated, it reads CASSVVPQGEQYF.